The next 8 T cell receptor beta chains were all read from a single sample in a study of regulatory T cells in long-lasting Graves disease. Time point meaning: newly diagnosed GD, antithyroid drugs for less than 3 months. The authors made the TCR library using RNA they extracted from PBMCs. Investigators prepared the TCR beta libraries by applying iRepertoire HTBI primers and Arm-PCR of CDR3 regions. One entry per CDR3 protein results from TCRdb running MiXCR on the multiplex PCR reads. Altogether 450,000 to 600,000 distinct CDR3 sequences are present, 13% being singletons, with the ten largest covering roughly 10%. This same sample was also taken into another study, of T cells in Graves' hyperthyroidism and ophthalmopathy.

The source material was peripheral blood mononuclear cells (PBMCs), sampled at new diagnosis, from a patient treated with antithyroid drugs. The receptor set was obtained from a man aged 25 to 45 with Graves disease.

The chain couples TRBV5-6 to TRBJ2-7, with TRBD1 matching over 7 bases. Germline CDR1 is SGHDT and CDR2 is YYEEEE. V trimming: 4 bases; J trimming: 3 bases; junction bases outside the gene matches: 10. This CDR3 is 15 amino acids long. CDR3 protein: CASSPPGRQGYEQYF. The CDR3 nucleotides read TGTGCCAGCAGCCCCCCAGGGCGACAGGGCTACGAGCAGTACTTC.

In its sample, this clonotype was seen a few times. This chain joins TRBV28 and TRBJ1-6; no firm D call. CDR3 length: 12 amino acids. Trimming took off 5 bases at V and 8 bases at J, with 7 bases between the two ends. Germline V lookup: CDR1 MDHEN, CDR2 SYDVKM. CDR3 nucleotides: TGTGCCAGCAGTGTCCAGGATTCACCCCTCCACTTT. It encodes CASSVQDSPLHF.

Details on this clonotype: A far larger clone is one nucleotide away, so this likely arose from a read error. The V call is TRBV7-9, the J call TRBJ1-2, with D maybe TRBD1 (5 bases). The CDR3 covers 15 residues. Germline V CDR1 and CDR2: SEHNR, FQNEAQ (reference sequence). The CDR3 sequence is CASSLRGDSHYGYTF. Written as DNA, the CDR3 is TGCGCCAGCAGCTTGAGAGGGGACTCCCATTATGGCTACACCTTC.

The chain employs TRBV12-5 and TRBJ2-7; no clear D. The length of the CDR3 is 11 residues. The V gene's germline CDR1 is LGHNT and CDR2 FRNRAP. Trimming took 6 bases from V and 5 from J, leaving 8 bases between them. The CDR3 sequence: CASGDDDEQYF. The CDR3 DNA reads TGTGCTAGTGGGGACGACGACGAGCAGTACTTC.

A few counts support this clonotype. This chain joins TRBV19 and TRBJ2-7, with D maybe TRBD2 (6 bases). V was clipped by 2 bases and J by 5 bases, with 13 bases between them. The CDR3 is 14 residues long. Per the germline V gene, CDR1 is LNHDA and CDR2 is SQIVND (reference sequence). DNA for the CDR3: TGTGCCAGTAGTATAAGGAGGGAGCAAGACGAGCAGTACTTC. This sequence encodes CASSIRREQDEQYF.

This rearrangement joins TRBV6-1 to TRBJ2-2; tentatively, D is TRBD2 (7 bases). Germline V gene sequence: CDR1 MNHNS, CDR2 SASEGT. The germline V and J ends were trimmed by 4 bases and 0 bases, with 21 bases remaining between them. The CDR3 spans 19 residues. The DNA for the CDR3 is TGTGCCAGCAGTGCGAGTTTTACCGTGCGGGGGCCGAACACCGGGGAGCTGTTTTTT. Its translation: CASSASFTVRGPNTGELFF.

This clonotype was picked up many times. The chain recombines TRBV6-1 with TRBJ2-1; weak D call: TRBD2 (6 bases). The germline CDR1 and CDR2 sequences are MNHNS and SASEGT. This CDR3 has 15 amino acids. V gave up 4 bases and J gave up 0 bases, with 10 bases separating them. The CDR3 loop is CASSGAGISYNEQFF. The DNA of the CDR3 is TGTGCCAGCAGTGGAGCGGGTATCTCCTACAATGAGCAGTTCTTC.

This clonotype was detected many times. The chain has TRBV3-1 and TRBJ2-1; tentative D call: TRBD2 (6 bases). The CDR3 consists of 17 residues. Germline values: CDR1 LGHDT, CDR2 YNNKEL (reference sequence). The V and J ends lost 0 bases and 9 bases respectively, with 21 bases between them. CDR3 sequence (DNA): TGTGCCAGCAGCCAAGAGTCTTGGGAGGCCCTCGTCAGTGAGCAGTTCTTC. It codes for CASSQESWEALVSEQFF.